Listed here are 21 T cell receptor beta chains from one sample, sequenced in a study of shared clonotypes between healthy human individuals. The table came from immunoSEQ multiplex PCR; TCRdb's copy has only in-frame clones and leaves some out. The top ten clones hold around 1.8% of a sample with roughly 2,000,000 clones, approximately 92% of them seen once. In the naive CD8 group, cells lacked CD45RO and were positively selected for CCR7, so terminally differentiated effector memory CD45RA+ cells were left out. The sample consisted of naive CD8+ T cells from PBMCs. All receptors derive from a young man in good health. Some clones in this sample may be carry-over from other donors' samples.

The V call is TRBV25-1, the J call TRBJ1-1, with D perhaps TRBD1 (5 bases). This CDR3 is 14 amino acids long. V was shortened by 6 bases and J by 0 bases, with 11 bases between the two germline ends. Germline V lookup: CDR1 MGHDK, CDR2 SYGVNS. CDR3 nucleotide sequence: TGTGCCAGCAGCGACGGGGGGGTGAACACTGAAGCTTTCTTT. It yields the protein CASSDGGVNTEAFF.

This chain connects TRBV11-3 to TRBJ2-3; D gene ambiguous. The length of the CDR3 is 15 residues. V was clipped by 1 base and J by 3 bases, with 11 bases between them. The germline V gene has CDR1 SGHNT and CDR2 YENEEA. In DNA form, the CDR3 reads TGTGCCAGCAGCTTAGGGTCTACTCCTACAGATACGCAGTATTTT. Its translation is CASSLGSTPTDTQYF.

The chain carries TRBV7-9 and TRBJ2-1; 10 bases match TRBD1. Trimming at V came to 4 bases and at J to 5 bases, leaving 5 bases not matched to a gene. CDR1 SEHNR and CDR2 FQNEAQ come from the germline V gene (reference sequence). This CDR3 spans 15 amino acids. The CDR3 region is CASSSRQGADNEQFF. The CDR3 bases are TGTGCCAGCAGCTCGCGACAGGGGGCGGACAATGAGCAGTTCTTC.

CDR3 loop: CAISTGLGTDTQYF. The CDR3 coding sequence is TGTGCCATCAGTACAGGGCTAGGCACAGATACGCAGTATTTT. The chain employs TRBV10-3 and TRBJ2-3; TRBD1 is a possible D gene (6 bases). The CDR3 loop spans 14 amino acids. The germline CDR1 and CDR2 sequences are ENHRY and SYGVKD. Trimming shortened V by 5 bases and J by 1 base, and 10 bases separated the two germline ends.

The chain combines TRBV6-4 with TRBJ1-1, with TRBD1 matching over 7 bases. CDR1 and CDR2 (germline): MRHNA, SNTAGT. The length of the CDR3 is 14 residues. Unmatched junction bases numbered 11, after V lost 6 bases and J lost 7 bases. CDR3 in DNA: TGTGCCAGCAGGGATACAGGGGCGGGGGATGAAGCTTTCTTT. Translating gives CASRDTGAGDEAFF.

This chain connects TRBV7-8 to TRBJ1-5; tentatively, D is TRBD1 (6 bases). CDR1 and CDR2 from the germline V gene are SGHVS and FQNEAQ. V was shortened by 4 bases and J by 4 bases, with 20 bases between the two germline ends. This CDR3 contains 17 residues. CDR3 nucleotides: TGTGCCAGCAGCTCCTCCCCGGTTCAGGGGAGAAATCAGCCCCAGCATTTT. Its protein product is CASSSSPVQGRNQPQHF.

The chain has TRBV27 and TRBJ2-1, with D hard to call. Trimming cost V 3 bases and J 0 bases, with 9 bases left between them. Germline V gene lookup returns CDR1 MNHEY and CDR2 SMNVEV (reference sequence). There are 15 residues in the CDR3. The CDR3 here is CASSLDQLSYNEQFF. As DNA, the CDR3 is TGTGCCAGCAGTTTGGACCAACTCTCCTACAATGAGCAGTTCTTC.

This clone was picked up a small number of times. V is TRBV7-9 and J is TRBJ2-7, with D unresolved. The length of the CDR3 is 11 residues. V lost 10 bases and J lost 6, with 13 bases in between. Germline V gene lookup returns CDR1 SEHNR and CDR2 FQNEAQ (reference sequence). The CDR3, as DNA: TGTGCCACCCTTAACGGGCGCGAGCAGTACTTC. Translating it yields CATLNGREQYF.

The chain uses TRBV28 and TRBJ2-1; D is possibly TRBD2 (6 bases). The CDR3 is 13 residues long. The V end lost 2 bases, the J end lost 11 bases, and 13 bases lay between the germline ends. Germline CDR1 is MDHEN and CDR2 is SYDVKM. CDR3 DNA: TGTGCCAGCAGTTTAGGCGCGGGAAAGAAGCAGTTCTTC. As protein: CASSLGAGKKQFF.

The chain employs TRBV20-1 and TRBJ2-1, with D unclear. V gave up 1 base and J gave up 10 bases, with 8 bases separating them. Germline V gene lookup returns CDR1 DFQATT and CDR2 SNEGSKA (reference sequence). The CDR3 contains 11 residues. For the CDR3, the DNA is TGCAGTGCTAGAGTTTCCCTAGAGCAGTTCTTC. This encodes CSARVSLEQFF.

The chain carries TRBV21-1 and TRBJ1-2. TRBV21-1 constitutes a pseudogene. The CDR3 is 14 residues long. CDR3 nucleotide sequence: TGTGCCAGCAGCAAAGAAGGGTTGCCGAGGGGCTACACCTTC. This gives the protein CASSKEGLPRGYTF.

This chain connects TRBV27 to TRBJ1-4; possible D gene TRBD1, 6 bases. This CDR3 has 14 residues. Germline-derived CDR1 and CDR2 are MNHEY and SMNVEV (reference sequence). V shed 6 bases and J shed 0 bases, with 8 bases lying between them. The CDR3 nucleotides are TGTGCCAGCAGGCACAGGGCAACTAATGAAAAACTGTTTTTT. This encodes CASRHRATNEKLFF.

The CDR3 spells CASSSLFRDPRGGNNEQFF. The CDR3 coding sequence is TGTGCCAGCAGCTCCCTTTTTCGGGACCCCCGGGGGGGGAACAATGAGCAGTTCTTC. The chain has TRBV11-2 and TRBJ2-1; 8 bases map to TRBD2. CDR3 length: 19 residues. Per the germline V gene, CDR1 is SGHAT and CDR2 is FQNNGV. V lost 4 bases, J lost 5 bases, and 19 bases stayed unmatched. Complete variable domain (other parts from reference TRBV11-2 and TRBJ2-1): EAGVAQSPRYKIIEKRQSVAFWCNPISGHATLYWYQQILGQGPKLLIQFQNNGVVDDSQLPKDRFSAERLKGVDSTLKIQPAKLEDSAVYLCASSSLFRDPRGGNNEQFFGPGTRLTVL.

The rearrangement joins TRBV14 to TRBJ1-2; D is undetermined. This CDR3 has 15 amino acids. Trimming removed 4 bases at V and 7 bases at J, with 19 bases between. The V gene's germline CDR1 is SGHDN and CDR2 FVKESK. CDR3 residues: CASSPLDFVYSGYTF. CDR3 in DNA: TGTGCCAGCAGCCCTCTCGATTTCGTGTATTCTGGCTACACCTTC.

This chain connects TRBV19 to TRBJ2-3; TRBD1 is a possible D gene (6 bases). V shed 3 bases and J shed 4 bases, with 14 bases lying between them. Germline assignment: CDR1 LNHDA and CDR2 SQIVND (reference sequence). The CDR3 has 15 residues. CDR3 amino acids: CASSISWQGPDTQYF. The CDR3 DNA follows: TGTGCCAGTAGTATTTCTTGGCAGGGGCCAGATACGCAGTATTTT.

As to this clone: Other DNA sequences within the sample encode an identical CDR3. The chain uses TRBV27 and TRBJ1-1; D unclear. V lost 3 bases and J 0 bases, leaving 11 bases between the germline ends. CDR1 MNHEY and CDR2 SMNVEV come from the germline V gene (reference sequence). This CDR3 spans 15 amino acids. The CDR3 DNA reads TGTGCCAGCAGTTTGTCGTACTGGATGAACACTGAAGCTTTCTTT. It translates to CASSLSYWMNTEAFF.

This clone has a single count. The chain uses TRBV4-3 and TRBJ2-7; maybe TRBD1 (6 bases). Germline CDR1 and CDR2: LGHNA and YSLEER. V lost 0 bases, J lost 0 bases, and 12 bases lay in between. CDR3 length equals 16 residues. This CDR3 reads CASSQDRTAYSYEQYF. CDR3 DNA sequence: TGCGCCAGCAGCCAAGATCGGACAGCCTACTCCTACGAGCAGTACTTC.

The chain combines TRBV10-2 with TRBJ2-2; 9 nucleotides align to TRBD1. Germline V gene sequence: CDR1 WSHSY, CDR2 SAAADI. This CDR3 spans 16 amino acids. V trimming: 6 bases; J trimming: 5 bases; junction bases outside the gene matches: 10. CDR3: CASREQGALWTGELFF. The DNA of the CDR3 is TGCGCCAGCAGGGAACAGGGGGCATTGTGGACCGGGGAGCTGTTTTTT.

V gene TRBV2 combines with J gene TRBJ2-1, with 7 bases lining up with TRBD1. CDR1 is SNHLY and CDR2 is FYNNEI in the germline V gene. With 1 base clipped from V and 8 bases from J, the junction kept 8 bases outside the gene matches. This CDR3 has 15 amino acids. The CDR3 DNA is TGTGCCAGCAGTGAAGGGGAAACAGGGGTCGATGAGCAGTTCTTC. Residues: CASSEGETGVDEQFF. Full variable domain (outside the CDR3, taken from reference TRBV2 and TRBJ2-1): EPEVTQTPSHQVTQMGQEVILRCVPISNHLYFYWYRQILGQKVEFLVSFYNNEISEKSEIFDDQFSVERPDGSNFTLKIRSTKLEDSAMYFCASSEGETGVDEQFFGPGTRLTVL.

The chain recombines TRBV6-5 with TRBJ2-6; a possible D gene is TRBD1 (5 bases). Germline V CDR1 and CDR2: MNHEY, SVGAGI. V dropped 0 bases and J dropped 4 bases, with 10 bases sitting between them. This CDR3 spans 16 amino acids. In DNA form, the CDR3 reads TGTGCCAGCAGTTACTCGGGCAGGGTAGGGGCCAACGTCCTGACTTTC. It codes for CASSYSGRVGANVLTF.

The genes are TRBV7-6 and TRBJ2-7; 9 bases are a match to TRBD1. CDR3 length: 16 residues. Germline CDR1 SGHVS, CDR2 FNYEAQ. V was clipped by 5 bases and J by 3 bases; unmatched bases: 11. CDR3 region: CASSPGPGQGVYEQYF. CDR3 coding DNA: TGTGCCAGCAGCCCCGGTCCGGGACAGGGAGTCTACGAGCAGTACTTC.